This paragraph covers one T cell receptor (beta chain) sequence. Its specificity is not known. These data come from a study of T-cell memory formation after mild COVID-19. Study-level information: In these data, TCR clusters were largely donor specific.

Study results and limitations: The study detected some responding clones in pre-infection memory, suggesting cross-reactive memory joined. Mainly CM and EM harbored the contracting CD4+ clones; mainly EMRA harbored the CD8+ ones. Clones shrinking from day 15 to 85 showed even CD4/CD8 mixes; later expanders tilted CD4+.

Germline lookup yields CDR1 SQVTM and CDR2 ANQGSEA. The CDR3 totals 14 residues. V was shortened by 4 bases and J by 4 bases, with 17 bases between the two germline ends. TCRdb reanalysed the 5' RACE reads using MiXCR and keeps one entry per CDR3 protein. The sample has roughly 200,000 distinct CDR3 sequences, around 17% seen once. This chain joins TRBV29-1 and TRBJ2-7; possibly TRBD1 or TRBD2 for D (5 bases each). This receptor was obtained from an adult woman who had mild COVID-19 (a few samples of this study predate the infection). Cell type and time point are not known. The source material was PBMCs or a T cell subset sorted from them (not recorded which). The CDR3 nucleotides are TGCAGCGTTGCCCGGGACGGGCGCGCGTACGAGCAGTACTTC. Residues: CSVARDGRAYEQYF.